This entry lists 24 T cell receptor beta chains sequenced from one sample in a study of a mutant IDH1 vaccine in newly diagnosed glioma. For these TCRs, the target antigens are not known. Profiled with immunoSEQ multiplex PCR; TCRdb holds only in-frame clones, not every one. The sample has approximately 45,000 clones, 92% seen once; the top ten hold roughly 2.4%. Time point denoted: week 35, safety follow-up. Every single dose of the vaccine, 300 ug of mutant IDH1 20-mer peptide, came with topical imiquimod. The sequenced sample was PBMCs, obtained from a glioma patient whose treatment included an IDH1 peptide vaccine. The receptors come from a man aged 50 or older with glioma.

This chain joins TRBV11-2 and TRBJ2-4; D is possibly TRBD2 (6 bases). Germline values: CDR1 SGHAT, CDR2 FQNNGV. The CDR3 loop spans 17 amino acids. The V end was cut by 0 bases, the J end by 0 bases, with 12 bases between. The CDR3 here is CASSLDLVEGAKNIQYF. In DNA, the CDR3 is TGTGCCAGCAGCTTAGATCTTGTGGAGGGAGCCAAAAACATTCAGTACTTC.

The chain carries TRBV19 and TRBJ2-3; weak D call: TRBD2 (5 bases). Germline CDR1 reads LNHDA; CDR2 reads SQIVND (reference sequence). V lost 5 bases to trimming and J lost 0 bases, with 15 bases between them. This CDR3 is built from 16 residues. The CDR3 region has the DNA TGTGCCAGTAGTCTTTTAGCGTCTTCTAGCACAGATACGCAGTATTTT. Its protein product is CASSLLASSSTDTQYF. Supplemented by reference TRBV19 and TRBJ2-3, the full variable domain reads DGGITQSPKYLFRKEGQNVTLSCEQNLNHDAMYWYRQDPGQGLRLIYYSQIVNDFQKGDIAEGYSVSREKKESFPLTVTSAQKNPTAFYLCASSLLASSSTDTQYFGPGTRLTVL.

The chain recombines TRBV5-1 with TRBJ1-1; D might be TRBD1 (5 bases). V was shortened by 1 base and J by 5 bases, with 9 bases between the two germline ends. CDR1 and CDR2 (germline): SGHRS, YFSETQ. The CDR3 extends over 13 amino acids. The CDR3 coding sequence is TGCGCCAGCAGCTTGCAGGGAGGGACTGAAGCTTTCTTT. It encodes CASSLQGGTEAFF.

V and J are TRBV11-2 and TRBJ1-4; D might be TRBD1 (5 bases). The length of the CDR3 is 13 residues. CDR1 and CDR2 (germline): SGHAT, FQNNGV. V dropped 10 bases and J dropped 6 bases, with 15 bases sitting between them. The CDR3 spells CATTAFAYEKLFF. CDR3 nucleotides: TGTGCCACGACAGCCTTCGCCTATGAAAAACTGTTTTTT.

V and J are TRBV6-1 and TRBJ2-7; no firm D call. The CDR3 length is 14 residues. The germline gives CDR1 MNHNS, CDR2 SASEGT. V gave up 3 bases and J gave up 3 bases, with 12 bases separating them. CDR3 sequence reads: CASSDPGRLYEQYF. The CDR3 region has the DNA TGTGCCAGCAGTGATCCTGGACGGCTCTACGAGCAGTACTTC.

The chain uses TRBV10-1 and TRBJ2-6; D not certain. CDR3 length: 14 amino acids. The germline V and J ends were trimmed by 1 base and 0 bases, with 1 base remaining between them. Germline V gene lookup returns CDR1 WNHNN and CDR2 SYGVQD (reference sequence). The CDR3 is CASSEYSGANVLTF. The CDR3 DNA sequence: TGCGCCAGCAGTGAGTACTCTGGGGCCAACGTCCTGACTTTC.

V and J are TRBV2 and TRBJ2-1, with D hard to call. Germline loops: CDR1 SNHLY, CDR2 FYNNEI. The germline V and J ends were trimmed by 7 bases and 6 bases, with 13 bases remaining between them. The CDR3 spans 13 residues. The CDR3 DNA follows: TGTGCCAGCAATCTCGTAGCAGGCAATGAGCAGTTCTTC. The encoded protein is CASNLVAGNEQFF.

The V gene is TRBV11-2, the J gene TRBJ1-1; D gene ambiguous. V gave up 3 bases and J gave up 6 bases, with 8 bases separating them. The germline V gene has CDR1 SGHAT and CDR2 FQNNGV. The CDR3 is 12 residues long. This chain's CDR3 is CASSFGSAEAFF. The CDR3 DNA reads as TGTGCCAGCAGCTTTGGGTCGGCTGAAGCTTTCTTT.

The sample holds a few counts of this clone. This chain connects TRBV9 to TRBJ1-1; D call uncertain. Trimming removed 4 bases from V and 0 bases from J, with 10 bases in between. The CDR3 contains 14 residues. Germline-derived CDR1 and CDR2 are SGDLS and YYNGEE. DNA of the CDR3: TGTGCCAGCAGCATGGCGACCGTGAACACTGAAGCTTTCTTT. Its translation is CASSMATVNTEAFF. Complete variable domain (other parts from reference TRBV9 and TRBJ1-1): DSGVTQTPKHLITATGQRVTLRCSPRSGDLSVYWYQQSLDQGLQFLIQYYNGEERAKGNILERFSAQQFPDLHSELNLSSLELGDSALYFCASSMATVNTEAFFGQGTRLTVV.

The chain carries TRBV5-4 and TRBJ2-2; 14 bases match TRBD2. The germline CDR1 and CDR2 sequences are SGHNT and YYREEE (reference sequence). The CDR3 has 17 residues. V was clipped by 3 bases and J by 3 bases; unmatched bases: 4. The CDR3 nucleotides are TGTGCCAGCAGCTCGCCGACTAGCGGGAGGGACACCGGGGAGCTGTTTTTT. Its translation: CASSSPTSGRDTGELFF. The full variable domain, rest sourced from reference TRBV5-4 and TRBJ2-2, is ETGVTQSPTHLIKTRGQQVTLRCSSQSGHNTVSWYQQALGQGPQFIFQYYREEENGRGNFPPRFSGLQFPNYSSELNVNALELDDSALYLCASSSPTSGRDTGELFFGEGSRLTVL.

The rearrangement joins TRBV7-3 to TRBJ2-7; 9 nucleotides match TRBD1. This CDR3 spans 15 amino acids. Germline CDR1 is SGHTA and CDR2 is FQGTGA. V dropped 4 bases and J dropped 6; count of bases not matched to a gene: 10. The CDR3 bases are TGTGCCAGCAGCTCCTATCCCGGGACAGGGAGCGAGCAGTACTTC. Translated: CASSSYPGTGSEQYF. The whole variable domain, filled in from reference TRBV7-3 and TRBJ2-7, reads GAGVSQTPSNKVTEKGKYVELRCDPISGHTALYWYRQSLGQGPEFLIYFQGTGAADDSGLPNDRFFAVRPEGSVSTLKIQRTERGDSAVYLCASSSYPGTGSEQYFGPGTRLTVT.

The chain joins TRBV15 to TRBJ2-3; D unclear. CDR1 LNHNV and CDR2 YYDKDF come from the germline V gene (reference sequence). V was cut by 5 bases and J by 2 bases, with 8 bases left in between. This CDR3 contains 13 residues. Written as DNA, the CDR3 is TGTGCCACCAGCCGTACATACACAGATACGCAGTATTTT. It yields the protein CATSRTYTDTQYF.

The chain links TRBV6-6 to TRBJ2-3; 8 nucleotides line up with TRBD2. Germline loops: CDR1 MNHNY, CDR2 SVGAGI (reference sequence). Losses at the gene ends were 3 bases for V and 6 bases for J; bases not matched to a gene: 8. This CDR3 spans 15 amino acids. In nucleotides, the CDR3 is TGTGCCAGCAGTTATTTGCGAGCGGGGGTCGATACGCAGTATTTT. Translating gives CASSYLRAGVDTQYF.

The chain joins TRBV7-8 to TRBJ2-5, with D unclear. V was trimmed by 5 bases and J by 7 bases, leaving 8 bases between them. The CDR3 spans 11 residues. Germline V CDR1 and CDR2: SGHVS, FQNEAQ. CDR3 nucleotides: TGTGCCAGCAGCCCTCGTGGGACCCAGTACTTC. The encoded protein is CASSPRGTQYF.

The chain couples TRBV7-2 to TRBJ2-5, with D maybe TRBD1 (6 bases). The CDR3 length is 17 residues. V shed 4 bases and J shed 2 bases, with 20 bases lying between them. The germline CDR1 and CDR2 sequences are SGHTA and FQGNSA. CDR3 DNA: TGTGCCAGCAGCTACCAAAGGGGGTGGGCGCTACAAGAGACCCAGTACTTC. Its translation: CASSYQRGWALQETQYF.

This chain uses TRBV9 with TRBJ2-1; TRBD1 agrees at 7 bases. Trimming took 4 bases from V and 2 from J; bases not matched to a gene: 6. Germline lookup yields CDR1 SGDLS and CDR2 YYNGEE. There are 15 residues in the CDR3. The CDR3 here is CASSHGTVTYNEQFF. CDR3 nucleotides: TGTGCCAGCAGCCACGGGACAGTCACCTACAATGAGCAGTTCTTC.

The rearrangement joins TRBV27 to TRBJ2-1, with TRBD2 identical over 10 bases. Unmatched junction bases numbered 2, after V lost 1 base and J lost 2 bases. The CDR3 has 16 amino acids. Germline V gene sequence: CDR1 MNHEY, CDR2 SMNVEV (reference sequence). CDR3 DNA: TGTGCCAGCAGTTTATTTAGCGGGAGGCCCTACAATGAGCAGTTCTTC. Translated: CASSLFSGRPYNEQFF.

The rearrangement uses TRBV29-1 and TRBJ1-2; TRBD1 aligns across 7 bases. The CDR3 consists of 15 residues. Trimming removed 4 bases from V and 5 bases from J; junction bases left unmatched: 13. CDR1 is SQVTM, CDR2 ANQGSEA, per germline. The CDR3 bases are TGCAGCGTTGGGGTCAGAACAGGGGAAAATTATGGCTACACCTTC. This encodes CSVGVRTGENYGYTF.

V is TRBV19 and J is TRBJ1-6; D is undetermined. The V and J ends lost 6 bases and 5 bases respectively, with 8 bases between them. This CDR3 is built from 13 residues. Germline-derived CDR1 and CDR2 are LNHDA and SQIVND (reference sequence). The CDR3 DNA sequence: TGTGCCAGTAGGGCGGAAGATAATTCACCCCTCCACTTT. The encoded protein is CASRAEDNSPLHF.

The V call is TRBV6-5, the J call TRBJ1-6; D ambiguous. CDR1 is MNHEY, CDR2 SVGAGI, per germline. The CDR3 length is 14 residues. The V gene lost 5 bases and the J gene lost 7 bases, with 12 bases spanning the gap. The CDR3 DNA reads TGTGCCAGCAGTGGCTCCAGGCAGAATTCACCCCTCCACTTT. Its protein is CASSGSRQNSPLHF.

V gene TRBV7-2 combines with J gene TRBJ2-3; D perhaps matches TRBD2 (6 bases). The CDR3 consists of 18 residues. Trimming pared 2 bases from V and 0 bases from J, leaving 18 bases between. Per the germline V gene, CDR1 is SGHTA and CDR2 is FQGNSA. Written as DNA, the CDR3 is TGTGCCAGCAGCTTAAGATCCCTGGCGGGGACTAGCACAGATACGCAGTATTTT. This codes for CASSLRSLAGTSTDTQYF.

The V gene is TRBV7-2, the J gene TRBJ1-2; D possibly corresponds to TRBD1 (5 bases). Germline CDR1 SGHTA, CDR2 FQGNSA. V was pared by 3 bases and J by 1 base, with 18 bases between. CDR3 size: 17 residues. The CDR3 nucleotides read TGTGCCAGCAGCTTCCTGGCGTGGATCGACAGTAACTATGGCTACACCTTC. This translates into CASSFLAWIDSNYGYTF.

The rearrangement uses TRBV9 and TRBJ2-7; 7 positions agree with TRBD2. This CDR3 is 17 amino acids long. CDR1 is SGDLS, CDR2 YYNGEE, per germline. After removal of 3 bases from V and 4 bases from J, the junction contained 16 bases not matched to a gene. The CDR3 protein is CASSAREGLELGYEQYF. The DNA for the CDR3 is TGTGCCAGCAGCGCTAGAGAAGGACTAGAATTAGGGTACGAGCAGTACTTC. The whole variable domain, filled in from reference TRBV9 and TRBJ2-7, reads DSGVTQTPKHLITATGQRVTLRCSPRSGDLSVYWYQQSLDQGLQFLIQYYNGEERAKGNILERFSAQQFPDLHSELNLSSLELGDSALYFCASSAREGLELGYEQYFGPGTRLTVT.

CDR3 nucleotides: TGTGCCAGCGCCTATCGAGACAGGGGTTTACCCCTCCACTTT. It translates to CASAYRDRGLPLHF. V gene TRBV28 combines with J gene TRBJ1-6; 8 nucleotides match TRBD1. The V gene end was trimmed by 8 bases and the J gene end by 12 bases; junction bases not matched to a gene: 12. Germline values: CDR1 MDHEN, CDR2 SYDVKM. The CDR3 has 14 amino acids.